A few counts support the clone carrying this T cell receptor beta chain. Antigen specificity is unknown. The germline CDR1 and CDR2 sequences are SGDLS and YYNGEE. The CDR3 is 13 amino acids. V was shortened by 4 bases and J by 4 bases, with 11 bases between the two germline ends. This specimen comes from a study of a mutant IDH1 vaccine in newly diagnosed glioma. Study background: Most patients had received both radiotherapy and temozolomide, the prior options being radiotherapy, temozolomide, or both. Findings and limits, study-wide: A vaccine-induced immune response developed in 90% to 95% of the patients.

Method: immunoSEQ multiplex PCR; TCRdb's copy keeps in-frame clones and lacks some. The table records just under 95,000 clones, 83% of them present only once. The time point here: baseline, week 1 (first vaccination visit). Treatment denoted: pre-vaccination baseline after standard-of-care therapy. The study enrolled donors with new WHO grade 3 or 4 IDH1-mutant, ATRX-lost astrocytomas. V is TRBV9 and J is TRBJ1-2; tentative D call: TRBD1 (5 bases). The TCR was taken from a woman aged 45-65 years with glioma. The source material was PBMCs, sampled from a glioma patient treated with radiotherapy, temozolomide or both. CDR3 nucleotide sequence: TGTGCCAGCAGCCATGTCGGGGGCTATGGCTACACCTTC. As protein: CASSHVGGYGYTF.